This TCR beta chain was sequenced for a study of cytomegalovirus exposure and HLA in healthy donors. Germline lookup yields CDR1 SGDLS and CDR2 YYNGEE. This CDR3 is built from 15 residues. Deletions cut 0 bases from V and 6 bases from J, with 13 bases between. Primers included in the PCR were 60 Vbeta and 13 Jbeta primers. Clones were sequenced by immunoSEQ multiplex PCR, and TCRdb holds only the in-frame ones, with some missing. Among about 98,000 clones, roughly 70% were seen once, and the ten largest hold around 2.3%. The receptor was isolated from a man between 50 and 59 years old in good health and CMV-seronegative. The sample consisted of PBMCs. The chain employs TRBV9 and TRBJ2-1, with D possibly matching TRBD2 (6 bases). The CDR3 spells CASSVVAEGFNEQFF. The CDR3 bases are TGTGCCAGCAGCGTAGTTGCGGAGGGGTTCAATGAGCAGTTCTTC.